This T cell receptor beta chain appears in the sequencing data of a study of CD8 T cells in Susac syndrome (dated by TCRdb to between 2017 and 2020). General notes on the study: The study used repertoire sequencing to test whether antigen drove CD8+ T cell activation and differentiation in Susac syndrome. General conclusions and limits of the study: The TCR sequencing and HLA analysis was acknowledged to have included a relatively small number of individuals.

For this clonotype: There is no known antigen for this receptor. There are no base qualities to consult, and no much larger clone falls within one base.

After removal of 3 bases from V and 4 bases from J, the junction retains 7 bases not matched to a gene. The CDR3 contains 15 residues, cysteine and phenylalanine counted. Only the CDR3 region is kept as DNA, spanning 45 bases read in frame from base 1. CDR1 and CDR2, looked up from the germline V gene (reference sequence), are LGHDT and YNNKEL. Peripheral blood CD8+ and CD4+ T cells from healthy donors, Susac syndrome patients and multiple sclerosis patients were profiled by high-throughput TCR beta sequencing. The multiple sclerosis controls were treatment-naive patients who had stable or active relapsing-remitting disease and met the revised McDonald criteria. Bulk CD8+ and CD4+ T cells were purified magnetically by negative isolation, whereas CD8+ TEMRA cells were enriched by FACS. Blood was drawn into EDTA tubes, processed within 24 hours, and PBMCs were isolated by density gradient centrifugation. PBMCs intended for TCR sequencing were frozen in liquid nitrogen and were later thawed in a 37 degrees C water bath. Purity of sorted or isolated CD4+, CD8+ and CD8+ TEMRA cells was at least 90%.

RNA was extracted with the RNeasy kit and roughly 0.45 to 1 ug was reverse transcribed using random hexamers. The immunoSEQ multiplex PCR assay, covering 54 Vbeta and 13 Jbeta segments, was used to amplify TCR beta CDR3 regions. To correct PCR amplification bias, a synthetic template baseline was used for both primer optimization and computational correction. As for the original processing: Reads were annotated to V, D and J genes per IMGT and analyzed with immunoSEQ Analyzer, keeping only productive sequences. To calculate clonality, Shannon entropy was normalized by log2 of the number of productive unique sequences and then subtracted from one. Public and private clones were assessed among the 100 most prevalent clones of each patient and control. Clones were defined as Susac-specific when absent from the healthy and MS cohorts, from about 1,100 published viral clones and from other ImmuneACCESS disease sequences. Starting from the raw public reads, TCRdb applied fastp trimming at Q25, assembled clones with MiXCR and retained in-frame beta chains. Merged by CDR3 protein, the rows form single entries marked with the most common genes and DNA. These V and J calls originate from TCRdb's pipeline instead of the authors' own analysis. Across this sample there are about 210,000 distinct CDR3 sequences, with 95% seen only once. The top ten clones comprise less than 0.095% of the sample.

This TCR derives from a human donor with multiple sclerosis. The chain joins TRBV3-1 to TRBJ2-5, with TRBD2 identical over 8 junction bases. The sample was CD4+ T cells from PBMCs. This receptor has the CDR3 CASSHISGEGETQYF. The nucleotide sequence reads as follows: TGTGCCAGCAGCCACATTAGCGGGGAAGGAGAGACCCAGTACTTC.